A selection of T cell receptor beta chains follows, all from one sample in a study of vaccination and CD4 T cells after COVID-19. Each CDR3 protein gets one entry after TCRdb re-called the PCR reads with MiXCR. The sample holds more than 15,000 distinct CDR3 sequences, around 50% seen once. No antigen has been assigned to these receptors. Sequenced input: CD4+ T cells from blood, cultured in vitro. These receptor sequences come from a human donor who had recovered from COVID-19. CDR3s include the opening cysteine and the closing phenylalanine or tryptophan. Each record gives: V gene, J gene, clone size, D gene, CDR3 DNA, CDR3 protein. The D gene is left open where the match is weak. Part of the rows lack a size; the others show once, few, many or a class for expanded clones.

V gene: TRBV3-1
J gene: TRBJ1-1
clone size: .
D gene: .
CDR3 DNA: TGTGCCAGCAGCCAAGAGGGGGTATGGAACACTGAAGCTTTCTTT
CDR3 protein: CASSQEGVWNTEAFF

V gene: TRBV20-1
J gene: TRBJ1-5
clone size: few
D gene: .
CDR3 DNA: TGCAGTGCTAGAGATGGGGGGAACCGCGATCAGCCCCAGCATTTT
CDR3 protein: CSARDGGNRDQPQHF

V gene: TRBV24-1
J gene: TRBJ2-6
clone size: .
D gene: .
CDR3 DNA: TGTGCCACCAGTGATCCCCCCGGAGGGCCTGGGGCCAACGTCCTGACTTTC
CDR3 protein: CATSDPPGGPGANVLTF

V gene: TRBV2
J gene: TRBJ2-7
clone size: .
D gene: TRBD2
CDR3 DNA: TGTGCCAGCAGTTTGGGGGGACTAGCGGGGGCCTACGAGCAGTACTTC
CDR3 protein: CASSLGGLAGAYEQYF

V gene: TRBV11-3
J gene: TRBJ2-1
clone size: .
D gene: .
CDR3 DNA: TGTGCCAGCAGCCCACGGATCGGACTCTACAATGAGCAGTTCTTC
CDR3 protein: CASSPRIGLYNEQFF

V gene: TRBV20-1
J gene: TRBJ1-2
clone size: .
D gene: TRBD1
CDR3 DNA: TGCAGTGCTGGACAGGGAGGGGATGGCTACACCTTC
CDR3 protein: CSAGQGGDGYTF

V gene: TRBV20-1
J gene: TRBJ2-5
clone size: .
D gene: .
CDR3 DNA: TGCAGTGCTAGAGATGATGGCAGGGCGTCCCAAGAGACCCAGTACTTC
CDR3 protein: CSARDDGRASQETQYF

V gene: TRBV6-1
J gene: TRBJ1-1
clone size: .
D gene: .
CDR3 DNA: TGTGCCAGCGAAAAAGGGGGAGGGGCCACTGAAGCTTTCTTT
CDR3 protein: CASEKGGGATEAFF

V gene: TRBV5-6
J gene: TRBJ1-2
clone size: .
D gene: .
CDR3 DNA: TGTGCCAGCAGCTTGGACAGGCGGGGGTATGGCTACACCTTC
CDR3 protein: CASSLDRRGYGYTF

V gene: TRBV11-2
J gene: TRBJ1-1
clone size: .
D gene: .
CDR3 DNA: TGTGCCAGCAGCTTCAGTTCCGGGTCCCACAATACTGAAGCTTTCTTT
CDR3 protein: CASSFSSGSHNTEAFF

V gene: TRBV7-2
J gene: TRBJ2-1
clone size: .
D gene: TRBD2
CDR3 DNA: TGTGCCAGCAGCTTCAACGGGAGGGACAATGAGCAGTTCTTC
CDR3 protein: CASSFNGRDNEQFF

V gene: TRBV9
J gene: TRBJ1-1
clone size: .
D gene: .
CDR3 DNA: TGTGCCAGCAGCGTAGCAACGAACACTGAAGCTTTCTTT
CDR3 protein: CASSVATNTEAFF

V gene: TRBV6-2/TRBV6-3
J gene: TRBJ2-7
clone size: once
D gene: TRBD2
CDR3 DNA: TGTGCCAGCAGGCCGACTAGCGGGAGGCCCCAATACTTC
CDR3 protein: CASRPTSGRPQYF

V gene: TRBV10-3
J gene: TRBJ2-7
clone size: .
D gene: .
CDR3 DNA: TGTGCCATCAGGAGGGATCCGGACTACGAGCAGTACTTC
CDR3 protein: CAIRRDPDYEQYF

V gene: TRBV6-1
J gene: TRBJ1-1
clone size: medium-sized
D gene: TRBD1
CDR3 DNA: TGTGCCAGCAGCCGCGCCGGGACAGGGGGCTGGGAAGCTTTCTTT
CDR3 protein: CASSRAGTGGWEAFF

V gene: TRBV20-1
J gene: TRBJ1-3
clone size: few
D gene: TRBD1
CDR3 DNA: TGCAGTGCTAGATACCCAACAGGGGGCGGTGGAAACACCATATATTTT
CDR3 protein: CSARYPTGGGGNTIYF

V gene: TRBV27
J gene: TRBJ1-2
clone size: few
D gene: TRBD1
CDR3 DNA: TGTGCCAGCAGTACCTCTCCCCCGGGACAGCGCGGCTACACCTTC
CDR3 protein: CASSTSPPGQRGYTF

V gene: TRBV7-9
J gene: TRBJ1-1
clone size: .
D gene: TRBD1
CDR3 DNA: TGTGCCAGCAGCGCCCAGGGGGGTATGAACACTGAAGCTTTCTTT
CDR3 protein: CASSAQGGMNTEAFF

V gene: TRBV7-2
J gene: TRBJ2-2
clone size: .
D gene: TRBD2
CDR3 DNA: TGTGCCAGCAGCTTCCTTGGACTAGCGGGAGGGCCGCGGACCGGGGAGCTGTTTTTT
CDR3 protein: CASSFLGLAGGPRTGELFF

V gene: TRBV2
J gene: TRBJ1-2
clone size: few
D gene: .
CDR3 DNA: TGTGCCAGCAGTCCCCACAGGGACTATGGCTACACCTTC
CDR3 protein: CASSPHRDYGYTF

V gene: TRBV28
J gene: TRBJ1-1
clone size: .
D gene: TRBD1
CDR3 DNA: TGTGCCAGCAGTGGAAACAGGGGGCAGGATAACACTGAAGCTTTCTTT
CDR3 protein: CASSGNRGQDNTEAFF

V gene: TRBV11-1
J gene: TRBJ2-7
clone size: few
D gene: .
CDR3 DNA: TGTGCCAGCAGCTTATTAAGGACAACCTACGAGCAGTACTTC
CDR3 protein: CASSLLRTTYEQYF

V gene: TRBV12-3/TRBV12-4
J gene: TRBJ1-2
clone size: .
D gene: .
CDR3 DNA: TGTGCCAGCAGCCCCCTAAGCCAGGGAAGAGGCTACACCTTC
CDR3 protein: CASSPLSQGRGYTF

V gene: TRBV20-1
J gene: TRBJ1-6
clone size: few
D gene: .
CDR3 DNA: TGCAGTGCCGAGAGGGGTGGGCAGTGGGAATATAATTCACCCCTCCACTTT
CDR3 protein: CSAERGGQWEYNSPLHF

V gene: TRBV7-8
J gene: TRBJ1-6
clone size: .
D gene: .
CDR3 DNA: TGTGCCAGCAGCCCGTATAAACTAAGCTCCTATAATTCACCCCTCCACTTT
CDR3 protein: CASSPYKLSSYNSPLHF

V gene: TRBV5-1
J gene: TRBJ2-2
clone size: .
D gene: .
CDR3 DNA: TGCGCCAGCAGCTTCAGTGGGGAAACCGGGGAGCTGTTTTTT
CDR3 protein: CASSFSGETGELFF

V gene: TRBV3-1
J gene: TRBJ1-2
clone size: .
D gene: .
CDR3 DNA: TGTGCCAGCAGCCAAGACAGCCTCTATGGCTACACCTTC
CDR3 protein: CASSQDSLYGYTF

V gene: TRBV19
J gene: TRBJ2-1
clone size: .
D gene: .
CDR3 DNA: TGTGCCAGTACCACGATACAGGCGTCCCCTGAGCAGTTCTTC
CDR3 protein: CASTTIQASPEQFF

V gene: TRBV6-1
J gene: TRBJ2-5
clone size: .
D gene: .
CDR3 DNA: TGTGCCAGCGGGGGTCTGGAGACCCAGTACTTC
CDR3 protein: CASGGLETQYF

V gene: TRBV10-3
J gene: TRBJ1-3
clone size: .
D gene: .
CDR3 DNA: TGTGCCATCACTCGGGCAAACTCTGGAAACACCATATATTTT
CDR3 protein: CAITRANSGNTIYF

V gene: TRBV20-1
J gene: TRBJ1-2
clone size: .
D gene: .
CDR3 DNA: TGCAGTGCTAGAGAGGGGAATAACTATGGCTACACCTTC
CDR3 protein: CSAREGNNYGYTF

V gene: TRBV5-4
J gene: TRBJ2-1
clone size: .
D gene: TRBD2
CDR3 DNA: TGTGCCAGCAGCCCCGGGACTAGCGGGAGGGCAAATGAGCAGTTCTTC
CDR3 protein: CASSPGTSGRANEQFF

V gene: TRBV27
J gene: TRBJ1-1
clone size: few
D gene: TRBD1
CDR3 DNA: TGTGCCAGCAGGCCCGCTACAGGGGGCGCGGCTTTCTTT
CDR3 protein: CASRPATGGAAFF

V gene: TRBV7-3
J gene: TRBJ2-6
clone size: .
D gene: .
CDR3 DNA: TGTGCCAGCAGCCCCAGGGCGGCTGGGGCCAACGTCCTGACTTTC
CDR3 protein: CASSPRAAGANVLTF

V gene: TRBV2
J gene: TRBJ2-1
clone size: .
D gene: .
CDR3 DNA: TGTGCCAGCAGTGATTTGTCGGGGTCCTACAATGAGCAGTTCTTC
CDR3 protein: CASSDLSGSYNEQFF

V gene: TRBV5-5
J gene: TRBJ1-2
clone size: .
D gene: TRBD1
CDR3 DNA: TGTGCCAGCAGCAGCCGGGACAGGCATGGCTACACCTTC
CDR3 protein: CASSSRDRHGYTF

V gene: TRBV11-2
J gene: TRBJ1-1
clone size: .
D gene: .
CDR3 DNA: TGTGCCAGCAGCTTAGAGGGGGGCTGGTTTGGGTACACTGAAGCTTTCTTT
CDR3 protein: CASSLEGGWFGYTEAFF

V gene: TRBV19
J gene: TRBJ1-1
clone size: .
D gene: .
CDR3 DNA: TGTGCCAGTAGTCCGGGGGGTGAAGCTTTCTTT
CDR3 protein: CASSPGGEAFF

V gene: TRBV18
J gene: TRBJ1-2
clone size: .
D gene: .
CDR3 DNA: TGTGCCAGCTCACCAGGGGGGGAGAACTATGGCTACACCTTC
CDR3 protein: CASSPGGENYGYTF

V gene: TRBV9
J gene: TRBJ2-3
clone size: .
D gene: TRBD2
CDR3 DNA: TGTGCCAGCAGCGGAACCTGGACTAGCGGGGGCACAGATACGCAGTATTTT
CDR3 protein: CASSGTWTSGGTDTQYF

V gene: TRBV10-3
J gene: TRBJ2-5
clone size: .
D gene: TRBD2
CDR3 DNA: TGTGCCATCAGTGCCGCTTCAAGCGGGAGAAGAGAGACCCAGTACTTC
CDR3 protein: CAISAASSGRRETQYF

V gene: TRBV27
J gene: TRBJ1-4
clone size: .
D gene: .
CDR3 DNA: TGTGCCAGCAGTTTTGGTGCAACTAATGAAAAACTGTTTTTT
CDR3 protein: CASSFGATNEKLFF

V gene: TRBV6-5
J gene: TRBJ2-3
clone size: few
D gene: TRBD2
CDR3 DNA: TGTGCCAGCAGTTACTCGGCCCCGGGACTAGCGGGACTCACAGATACGCAGTATTTT
CDR3 protein: CASSYSAPGLAGLTDTQYF

V gene: TRBV27
J gene: TRBJ1-2
clone size: .
D gene: .
CDR3 DNA: TGTGCCAGCAGTTCATCCCGGACAGCTACTTCTGATGGCTACACCTTC
CDR3 protein: CASSSSRTATSDGYTF

V gene: TRBV29-1
J gene: TRBJ1-1
clone size: .
D gene: TRBD1
CDR3 DNA: TGCAGCGCTACGACAGGGGGCTGGACTGAAGCTTTCTTT
CDR3 protein: CSATTGGWTEAFF

V gene: TRBV7-3
J gene: TRBJ2-1
clone size: .
D gene: .
CDR3 DNA: TGTGCCAGCAGCTTAGGGCCCCCCAATGAGCAGTTCTTC
CDR3 protein: CASSLGPPNEQFF

V gene: TRBV11-3
J gene: TRBJ2-7
clone size: .
D gene: .
CDR3 DNA: TGTGCCAGCAGCACCCGGAGCGTGGGGGAGCAGTACTTC
CDR3 protein: CASSTRSVGEQYF

V gene: TRBV5-4
J gene: TRBJ1-2
clone size: .
D gene: .
CDR3 DNA: TGTGCCAGCAGCTTGGGGGGTCTTAATGGCTACACCTTC
CDR3 protein: CASSLGGLNGYTF

V gene: TRBV2
J gene: TRBJ2-5
clone size: .
D gene: .
CDR3 DNA: TGTGCCAGCAGTGATGAGTGGACCCAGTACTTC
CDR3 protein: CASSDEWTQYF